The rows below give T cell receptor beta chains drawn from one sample of a study of blood T cell repertoires in COVID-19. Repertoires were generated with immunoSEQ multiplex PCR, while TCRdb's copy carries only in-frame clones and drops some. The top ten clones hold 6.5% of a sample with about 51,000 clones, over 75% of them seen once. Source material: peripheral blood. The origin of the receptors is a man aged 50 or older with active COVID-19. The CDR3 runs from the conserved cysteine through the conserved F or W. The D gene is left open where the match is weak. Size values are once, few and many counts, or a class for expanded clones, and some rows have none.

D gene	J gene	V gene	clone size	CDR3 protein	CDR3 DNA
TRBD2	TRBJ2-3	TRBV3-1/TRBV3-2	-	CASSQDLISGGNTDTQYF	TGTGCCAGCAGCCAAGACCTTATTAGCGGGGGGAACACAGATACGCAGTATTTT
TRBD2	TRBJ2-3	TRBV6-5	-	CASRLAGEAQYF	TGTGCCAGCAGACTAGCGGGAGAGGCGCAGTATTTT
TRBD1	TRBJ2-6	TRBV5-6	-	CASSHPGQGLASGANVLTF	TGTGCCAGCAGTCACCCCGGACAGGGACTTGCCTCTGGGGCCAACGTCCTGACTTTC
-	TRBJ2-5	TRBV6-5	-	CASSPDWTSGAQYF	TGTGCCAGCAGTCCCGATTGGACCTCAGGGGCCCAGTACTTC
-	TRBJ1-1	TRBV4-2	once	CASLGPLRTEAFF	TGTGCCAGTCTAGGCCCCCTTCGCACTGAAGCTTTCTTT
-	TRBJ1-1	TRBV13	-	CASSQEAGQNETEAFF	TGTGCCAGCAGCCAGGAAGCCGGACAGAATGAAACTGAAGCTTTCTTT
TRBD2	TRBJ2-1	TRBV5-1	-	CASSLGTSGHNEQFF	TGCGCCAGCAGCTTGGGGACTAGCGGGCACAATGAGCAGTTCTTC
-	TRBJ2-1	TRBV9	-	CASSTSRREYEQFF	TGTGCCAGCAGCACCTCCCGCAGGGAATATGAGCAGTTCTTC
-	TRBJ2-5	TRBV19	-	CASSIRDQEAQYF	TGTGCCAGTAGTATCCGGGATCAAGAAGCCCAGTACTTC
TRBD2	TRBJ2-7	TRBV7-8	-	CASSLGGAGPGEQYF	TGTGCCAGCAGCTTAGGGGGAGCGGGGCCCGGAGAGCAGTACTTC
-	TRBJ2-3	TRBV9	-	CASKRFSGGGGTDTQYF	TGTGCCAGCAAGAGATTTAGCGGAGGCGGGGGCACAGATACGCAGTATTTT
TRBD1	TRBJ2-7	TRBV6-5	-	CASSSRGGQGDYEQYF	TGTGCCAGCAGTTCCCGCGGGGGACAGGGGGACTACGAGCAGTACTTC